This T cell receptor (beta chain) came from a study of blood T cell repertoires in COVID-19. As for the study in general: Whether acute or convalescent, the COVID-19 samples came from the United States, Italy and Spain. Nucleic acid was either cDNA or gDNA, and it came from T cells, B-cell-depleted T cells, or PBMCs.

V lost 0 bases to trimming and J lost 2 bases, with 18 bases between them. Germline CDR1 and CDR2: SGHRS and YFSETQ. This CDR3 comprises 17 residues. Per the authors' pipeline: For nucleated cells, counts were estimated from reference gene primer amplification. Here immunoSEQ multiplex PCR was the method, and the copy in TCRdb shows in-frame clones only, minus some. That table supplies the V and J calls and clone size; D and trimming were determined from the DNA. The table has around 200,000 clones, roughly 84% seen once; the top ten hold more than 8%. The clonotype comes from a woman of 80 years or more with acute or convalescent COVID-19. The chain joins TRBV5-1 to TRBJ2-7; maybe TRBD1 (5 bases). Sequencing used peripheral blood. The CDR3 DNA follows: TGCGCCAGCAGCTTGGAGATGACAGCCCGTAGGCCCTACGAGCAGTACTTC. The encoded protein is CASSLEMTARRPYEQYF.